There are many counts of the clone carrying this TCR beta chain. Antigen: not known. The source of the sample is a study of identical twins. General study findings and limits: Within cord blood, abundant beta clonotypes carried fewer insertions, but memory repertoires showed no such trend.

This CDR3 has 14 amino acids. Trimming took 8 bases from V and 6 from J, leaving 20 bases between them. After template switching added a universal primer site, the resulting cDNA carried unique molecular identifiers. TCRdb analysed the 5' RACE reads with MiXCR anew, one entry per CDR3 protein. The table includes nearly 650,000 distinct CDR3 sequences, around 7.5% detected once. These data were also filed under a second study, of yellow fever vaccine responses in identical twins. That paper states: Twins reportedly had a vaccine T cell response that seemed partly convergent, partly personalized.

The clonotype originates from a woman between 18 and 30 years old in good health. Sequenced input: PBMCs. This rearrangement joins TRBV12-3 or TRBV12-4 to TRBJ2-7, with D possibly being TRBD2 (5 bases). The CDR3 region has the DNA TGTGCCAGCCTTCTGGGAGCCCGGAGTAGCGAGCAGTACTTC. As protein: CASLLGARSSEQYF.